This T cell receptor (beta chain) was sequenced during a study of T cell repertoires in cytomegalovirus infection. Study overall: The study used recently identified HLA-C-restricted and well-studied HLA-B-restricted CMV epitopes. Public TCR beta signature analysis indicated the presence of both CMV infection and matching HLA type. Regarding the study as a whole: Pooled public TCR beta family frequency picked out CMV carriers with the relevant HLA.

Remarks on this clonotype: The target antigen is unknown.

TCRdb analysed the reads with MiXCR anew, one entry per CDR3 protein. The repertoire holds about 500,000 distinct CDR3 sequences, around 35% seen once, with about a sixth in the top ten. This TCR was recovered from a human donor in good health (CMV status not recorded). Some clones in this sample may be carry-over from other donors' samples. Sequenced here: cultured PBMCs, sampled from culture after CMV antigen stimulation.

CDR3 nucleotides: TGCAGTGCTAGTCCGGTAAACAATGAGCAGTTCTTC. Protein: CSASPVNNEQFF. The V and J genes are TRBV20-1 and TRBJ2-1; D gene uncertain. The V end lost 3 bases, the J end lost 5 bases, and 8 bases lay between the germline ends. The CDR3 length is 12 residues. In germline, CDR1 is DFQATT, CDR2 SNEGSKA (reference sequence).